Shown below are 9 T cell receptor beta chains from a single sample sequenced in a study of T cells in Graves' hyperthyroidism and ophthalmopathy. TCR beta CDR3 regions were amplified from RNA transcripts. First-round RT-PCR targeting the TCR CDR3 was performed with the HTBI primer set. TCRdb itself ran the multiplex PCR reads through MiXCR, one entry per CDR3 protein. The repertoire holds about 260,000 distinct CDR3 sequences, with about 20% as singletons. Sequencing was done on a sample of blood. The receptors here all came from a young man with Graves' ophthalmopathy.

The chain carries TRBV2 and TRBJ2-3; TRBD2 matches at 8 bases. Germline V CDR1 and CDR2: SNHLY, FYNNEI. CDR3 length equals 15 residues. After removal of 5 bases from V and 6 bases from J, the junction contained 10 bases not matched to a gene. CDR3 DNA sequence: TGTGCCAGCAGTCCTTCCGGGACTAGAAGTGATACGCAGTATTTT. It encodes CASSPSGTRSDTQYF.

This clonotype has ten or more counts. In DNA form, the CDR3 reads TGCAGTGCTAGTTATCGGGAGAGCTCCTACGAGCAGTACTTC. Its translation is CSASYRESSYEQYF. The chain combines TRBV20-1 with TRBJ2-7; D is perhaps TRBD2 (6 bases). CDR3 length: 14 residues. CDR1 is DFQATT and CDR2 is SNEGSKA in the germline V gene (reference sequence). V gave up 3 bases and J gave up 0 bases, with 12 bases separating them.

This clonotype came up a few times. The chain employs TRBV9 and TRBJ2-7, with D uncertain. Germline V gene sequence: CDR1 SGDLS, CDR2 YYNGEE. This CDR3 contains 9 residues. Trimming pared 6 bases from V and 5 bases from J, leaving 3 bases between. The CDR3 DNA reads TGTGCCAGCAAGGACGAGCAGTACTTC. Its protein product is CASKDEQYF.

This clonotype was observed many times. The chain uses TRBV20-1 and TRBJ2-7; TRBD1 might be the D (5 bases). Germline CDR1 DFQATT, CDR2 SNEGSKA (reference sequence). The length of the CDR3 is 13 residues. Trimming took 6 bases from V and 2 from J, leaving 14 bases between them. CDR3 region: CSAHGQGTYEQYF. CDR3 DNA sequence: TGCAGTGCCCATGGGCAGGGTACCTACGAGCAGTACTTC.

This chain joins TRBV7-8 and TRBJ2-7; 9 nucleotides line up with TRBD2. Germline CDR1 is SGHVS and CDR2 is FQNEAQ. CDR3 size: 15 residues. V lost 3 bases to trimming and J lost 2 bases; unmatched junction nucleotides: 5. The CDR3 bases are TGTGCCAGCAGCTTCTCTAGCGGGGTGACCTACGAGCAGTACTTC. This codes for CASSFSSGVTYEQYF. The whole variable domain, filled in from reference TRBV7-8 and TRBJ2-7, reads GAGVSQSPRYKVAKRGQDVALRCDPISGHVSLFWYQQALGQGPEFLTYFQNEAQLDKSGLPSDRFFAERPEGSVSTLKIQRTQQEDSAVYLCASSFSSGVTYEQYFGPGTRLTVT.

This clonotype occurred many times. V gene TRBV25-1 combines with J gene TRBJ1-6, with a weak D call TRBD1 (6 bases). The CDR3 runs to 16 residues. Per the germline V gene, CDR1 is MGHDK and CDR2 is SYGVNS. V lost 6 bases and J lost 9, with 21 bases in between. The DNA of the CDR3 is TGTGCCAGCAGCCGGGGCCAAGGGGGTGCCAGTTCACCCCTCCACTTT. It encodes CASSRGQGGASSPLHF. Full variable domain (outside the CDR3, taken from reference TRBV25-1 and TRBJ1-6): EADIYQTPRYLVIGTGKKITLECSQTMGHDKMYWYQQDPGMELHLIHYSYGVNSTEKGDLSSESTVSRIRTEHFPLTLESARPSHTSQYLCASSRGQGGASSPLHFGNGTRLTVT.

Worth noting for this clonotype: A read error may produce the germline difference seen at one junction end. This chain joins TRBV4-1 and TRBJ2-3; 7 nucleotides line up with TRBD2. The CDR3 spans 16 residues. The germline V gene has CDR1 MGHRA and CDR2 YSYEKL. Written as DNA, the CDR3 is TGTGCCAGCAGCCAAGATGGGGCGGGAGTTGCAGATACGCAGTATTTT. Its translation is CASSQDGAGVADTQYF.

This clonotype was counted many times. CDR3 loop: CASSLWVGGSYEQYF. CDR3 DNA sequence: TGTGCCAGCAGCTTATGGGTCGGGGGATCCTACGAGCAGTACTTC. This rearrangement joins TRBV7-2 to TRBJ2-7; tentatively, D is TRBD2 (6 bases). CDR3 size: 15 residues. Trimming pared 2 bases from V and 1 base from J, leaving 12 bases between. CDR1 is SGHTA, CDR2 FQGNSA, per germline.

This clonotype was seen more than once but under ten times. The rearrangement links TRBV5-1 to TRBJ2-1; TRBD2 is a possible D gene (6 bases). The CDR3 contains 14 residues. The germline V gene has CDR1 SGHRS and CDR2 YFSETQ. Trimming removed 0 bases from V and 9 bases from J, with 13 bases in between. DNA of the CDR3: TGCGCCAGCAGCTTGGAGGGAGGCGTGGGTGAGCAGTTCTTC. Translation gives CASSLEGGVGEQFF.